A selection of T cell receptor beta chains follows, all from one sample in a study of T-cell reconstitution after alpha-beta-depleted transplantation in children. Using its own MiXCR run on the PCR reads, TCRdb lists one record per CDR3 protein. The table has a few hundred thousand distinct CDR3 sequences, 27% seen once; the top ten hold 30% to 45%. The source material was PBMCs, sampled before TCRalphabeta/CD19-depleted stem cell transplant. These receptors came from a boy younger than two with Wiskott-Aldrich syndrome, due to receive a stem cell transplant. CDR3s include the opening cysteine and the closing phenylalanine or tryptophan. A D gene is named only where the DNA matches it firmly. Clone sizes are given selectively: once, few, many, or a class where the clone is expanded.

j_call,d_call,v_call,clone_size,cdr3_nt,cdr3_aa
TRBJ2-5,-,TRBV30,few,TGTGCCTGGAGTTCAGGGGCAGAGACCCAGTACTTC,CAWSSGAETQYF
TRBJ2-3,TRBD2,TRBV27,few,TGTGCCAGCAGTTCCTACGAGCGGGAGGGCCTTAATACGCAGTATTTT,CASSSYEREGLNTQYF
TRBJ1-4,-,TRBV5-1,few,TGCGCCAGCAGCCAACCGGGACCTGGCGAAAAACTGTTTTTT,CASSQPGPGEKLFF
TRBJ2-3,TRBD1,TRBV5-1,few,TGCGCCAGCAGCCTACCCCGGGACAGGGCAATAGATACGCAGTATTTT,CASSLPRDRAIDTQYF
TRBJ2-1,-,TRBV20-1,few,TGCAGTGCTGGGACTTACAATGAGCAGTTCTTC,CSAGTYNEQFF
TRBJ2-7,TRBD2,TRBV18,-,TGTGCCAGCTCACCCGGGACTAGCGAAGGCGAGCAGTACTTC,CASSPGTSEGEQYF
TRBJ2-5,-,TRBV12-3/TRBV12-4,few,TGTGCCAGCAGATTGGGGGGACAACAAGAGACCCAGTACTTC,CASRLGGQQETQYF
TRBJ2-1,-,TRBV3-1,-,TGTGCCAGCTCTAAGACAGATTACAATGAGCAGTTCTTC,CASSKTDYNEQFF
TRBJ2-2,-,TRBV3-1,few,TGTGCCAGCAGCCAATGGGGGCGAGAGTTACAAGGCACCGGGGAGCTGTTTTTT,CASSQWGRELQGTGELFF
TRBJ1-2,-,TRBV20-1,few,TGCAGTGCTAGTGTATGGGAAGACGGCTACACCTTC,CSASVWEDGYTF
TRBJ2-2,-,TRBV27,-,TGTGCCAGCAGTTTAATTCGTGTGAACACCGGGGAGCTGTTTTTT,CASSLIRVNTGELFF
TRBJ1-6,TRBD1,TRBV12-3/TRBV12-4,-,TGTGCCAGCAGTTCGGATCCTCGTTCGACAGGGGGCTTCCGGGGTTCACCCCTCCACTTT,CASSSDPRSTGGFRGSPLHF
TRBJ2-1,TRBD1,TRBV20-1,-,TGCAGTGCTAAAAGGGGGCGAAACCTCAATGAGCAGTTCTTC,CSAKRGRNLNEQFF
TRBJ1-2,TRBD1,TRBV28,few,TGTGCCAGCAGCCTCACGGGACAGCCCTATGGCTACACCTTC,CASSLTGQPYGYTF
TRBJ2-7,-,TRBV15,-,TGTGCCACCAGCAGAGATGCGGTCCCCTACGAGCAGTACTTC,CATSRDAVPYEQYF
TRBJ2-1,TRBD2,TRBV4-2,-,TGTGCCAGCAGCCAAGGCGGGAGGGATTACAATGAGCAGTTCTTC,CASSQGGRDYNEQFF
TRBJ2-7,-,TRBV10-3,-,TGTGCCATCAGTGAGCCGGTAATAGGGACGGGAGAGCAGTACTTC,CAISEPVIGTGEQYF
TRBJ1-5,TRBD1,TRBV7-2,many,TGTGCCAGCAGCGTTCAGACAGGGGGAAATCAGCCCCAGCATTTT,CASSVQTGGNQPQHF
TRBJ2-7,TRBD1,TRBV6-5,few,TGTGCCAGCAGTTCGCACTCCCGGGACAGGTACGAGCAGTACTTC,CASSSHSRDRYEQYF
TRBJ2-7,TRBD1,TRBV5-8,few,TGTGCCAGCAGCCACAGGGGTGCGGGCTACGAGCAGTACTTC,CASSHRGAGYEQYF
TRBJ2-2,-,TRBV5-1,-,TGCGCCAGCAGCTCGCGTGGGGAGGCGAACACCGGGGAGCTGTTTTTT,CASSSRGEANTGELFF
TRBJ1-2,-,TRBV28,-,TGTGCCAGCAGTTTAGGCAGAAGGGACTATGGCTACACCTTC,CASSLGRRDYGYTF
TRBJ2-1,TRBD1,TRBV5-5,many,TGTGCCAGCAGCCCATGGACAGGGCTTTTGGAGCAGTTCTTC,CASSPWTGLLEQFF
TRBJ2-7,TRBD1,TRBV5-1,few,TGCGCCAGCAGCTTCTTCTCGACAGGGAACGAGCAGTACTTC,CASSFFSTGNEQYF
TRBJ1-2,-,TRBV6-6,few,TGTGCCAGCAGTACTCCCCTGGGGGGCTACACCTTC,CASSTPLGGYTF